Listed below are T cell receptor beta chains from one sample, sequenced in a study of cytomegalovirus exposure and HLA in healthy donors. Libraries were prepared by immunoSEQ multiplex PCR; TCRdb keeps only in-frame clonotypes and omits some of them. The sample comprises some 71,000 clones, 60% to 70% of which are singletons, and around 7.6% rests with the top ten. Sequences were obtained from PBMCs. These receptors all stem from a man between 40 and 49 years old in good health and CMV-seropositive. The CDR3 runs from the conserved cysteine through the conserved F or W. The order of the fields is V gene, D gene, J gene, clone size, CDR3 DNA, CDR3 protein. D genes are given only for firm matches. Clone size, where shown, is once, few, many, or a class for clones that have expanded.

V gene: TRBV7-9
D gene: TRBD1
J gene: TRBJ2-2
clone size: few
CDR3 DNA: TGTGCCAGCAGCTTATTACCCCCTCCCGGACAGGGAGAGACCGGGGAGCTGTTTTTT
CDR3 protein: CASSLLPPPGQGETGELFF

V gene: TRBV4-1
D gene: .
J gene: TRBJ1-2
clone size: once
CDR3 DNA: TGCGCCAGCAGCCAAAGCGGGGCCCACTATGGCTACACCTTC
CDR3 protein: CASSQSGAHYGYTF

V gene: TRBV6-5
D gene: .
J gene: TRBJ2-1
clone size: .
CDR3 DNA: TGTGCCAGCAGTTACTTGGAGAGGCAGTTCTTC
CDR3 protein: CASSYLERQFF

V gene: TRBV27
D gene: TRBD2
J gene: TRBJ2-7
clone size: .
CDR3 DNA: TGTGCCAGCAGCCTCGGGACTAGCGGAGGCCTGGAGCAGTACTTC
CDR3 protein: CASSLGTSGGLEQYF

V gene: TRBV28
D gene: .
J gene: TRBJ1-1
clone size: .
CDR3 DNA: TGTGCCAGCAGGCAACCGGGTCGGGGGGCCACTGAAGCTTTCTTT
CDR3 protein: CASRQPGRGATEAFF

V gene: TRBV6-4
D gene: .
J gene: TRBJ1-1
clone size: .
CDR3 DNA: TGTGCCAGCAGTGACCCTGGGGGGGGCTCAATGGGTAACACTGAAGCTTTCTTT
CDR3 protein: CASSDPGGGSMGNTEAFF

V gene: TRBV7-9
D gene: TRBD1
J gene: TRBJ1-5
clone size: .
CDR3 DNA: TGTGCCAGCAGCCCAGGGACAGGAGGGGGTCAGCCCCAGCATTTT
CDR3 protein: CASSPGTGGGQPQHF

V gene: TRBV7-2
D gene: .
J gene: TRBJ1-2
clone size: few
CDR3 DNA: TGTGCCAGCAGCTTTTATAATGGCTACACCTTC
CDR3 protein: CASSFYNGYTF

V gene: TRBV6-1
D gene: TRBD1
J gene: TRBJ1-2
clone size: once
CDR3 DNA: TGTGCCAGCAGTGAAGGGACAGGGGGCAACTATGGCTACACCTTC
CDR3 protein: CASSEGTGGNYGYTF

V gene: TRBV5-1
D gene: .
J gene: TRBJ2-3
clone size: few
CDR3 DNA: TGCGCCAGCAGCTCGGGGGTTCTCACAGATACGCAGTATTTT
CDR3 protein: CASSSGVLTDTQYF

V gene: TRBV4-3
D gene: .
J gene: TRBJ1-3
clone size: .
CDR3 DNA: TGCGCCAGCAGCCAAAGCGGGGATTATGGAAACACCATATATTTT
CDR3 protein: CASSQSGDYGNTIYF

V gene: TRBV6-5
D gene: .
J gene: TRBJ2-7
clone size: .
CDR3 DNA: TGTGCCAGCGCCCCGCGATTAACCTACGAGCAGTACTTC
CDR3 protein: CASAPRLTYEQYF

V gene: TRBV28
D gene: .
J gene: TRBJ2-5
clone size: .
CDR3 DNA: TGTGCCAGCAGCTCCAGTGACAGAATCCTAGAGACCCAGTACTTC
CDR3 protein: CASSSSDRILETQYF

V gene: TRBV7-2
D gene: .
J gene: TRBJ1-1
clone size: medium-sized
CDR3 DNA: TGTGCCAGCACCGATAGGGGGGGGATGAACACTGAAGCTTTCTTT
CDR3 protein: CASTDRGGMNTEAFF

V gene: TRBV28
D gene: TRBD1
J gene: TRBJ1-5
clone size: .
CDR3 DNA: TGTGCCAGCAGTCCAGGGGGCCGGGTACGGCCCCAGCATTTT
CDR3 protein: CASSPGGRVRPQHF

V gene: TRBV10-3
D gene: TRBD1
J gene: TRBJ2-7
clone size: few
CDR3 DNA: TGTGCCATCAGTGTAATTGGACAGGGGACCAACGAGCAGTACTTC
CDR3 protein: CAISVIGQGTNEQYF

V gene: TRBV5-6
D gene: .
J gene: TRBJ2-5
clone size: .
CDR3 DNA: TGTGCCAGCAGCCCAACAGGGCAAAACCAGTACTTC
CDR3 protein: CASSPTGQNQYF

V gene: TRBV7-9
D gene: TRBD1
J gene: TRBJ1-2
clone size: many
CDR3 DNA: TGTGCCAGCAGCACCTTTGACAGGGAGAGGGATGGCTACACCTTC
CDR3 protein: CASSTFDRERDGYTF

V gene: TRBV11-2
D gene: TRBD1
J gene: TRBJ1-4
clone size: .
CDR3 DNA: TGTGCCAGCAGCCGCGACAGGGGTAGCGAAAAACTGTTTTTT
CDR3 protein: CASSRDRGSEKLFF

V gene: TRBV15
D gene: .
J gene: TRBJ1-1
clone size: .
CDR3 DNA: TGTGCCACCAGCAGACCCAGACAGATGAACACTGAAGCTTTCTTT
CDR3 protein: CATSRPRQMNTEAFF

V gene: TRBV11-3
D gene: TRBD1
J gene: TRBJ2-1
clone size: .
CDR3 DNA: TGTGCCAGCAGCCCTGGTATGGACAGGAACAATGAGCAGTTCTTC
CDR3 protein: CASSPGMDRNNEQFF

V gene: TRBV27
D gene: TRBD1
J gene: TRBJ2-5
clone size: .
CDR3 DNA: TGTGCCAGCAGTTTGAAACCAACCGGGACAGGGTACCGAATGGGGACCCAGTACTTC
CDR3 protein: CASSLKPTGTGYRMGTQYF

V gene: TRBV9
D gene: .
J gene: TRBJ2-7
clone size: .
CDR3 DNA: TGTGCCAGCAGCGTAGCTAATGCCGGACAGCCGCCCTACGAGCAGTACTTC
CDR3 protein: CASSVANAGQPPYEQYF

V gene: TRBV5-8
D gene: .
J gene: TRBJ2-1
clone size: .
CDR3 DNA: TGTGCCAGCAGCCCCCGGTACTCCTACAATGAGCAGTTCTTC
CDR3 protein: CASSPRYSYNEQFF

V gene: TRBV27
D gene: TRBD2
J gene: TRBJ2-7
clone size: .
CDR3 DNA: TGTGCCAGCAGTTCTAGCGGGGGATACTACGAGCAGTACTTC
CDR3 protein: CASSSSGGYYEQYF

V gene: TRBV6-5
D gene: .
J gene: TRBJ1-1
clone size: .
CDR3 DNA: TGTGCCAGCAGTTACTCGAGGGGGGGCACTGAAGCTTTCTTT
CDR3 protein: CASSYSRGGTEAFF

V gene: TRBV7-9
D gene: TRBD1
J gene: TRBJ1-3
clone size: .
CDR3 DNA: TGTGCCAGCAGCCCAGACAGGGCCCGAAACACCATATATTTT
CDR3 protein: CASSPDRARNTIYF

V gene: TRBV7-2
D gene: .
J gene: TRBJ2-5
clone size: .
CDR3 DNA: TGTGCCAGCAGCGGGGCCTCACAGTACTTC
CDR3 protein: CASSGASQYF

V gene: TRBV5-1
D gene: TRBD2
J gene: TRBJ2-5
clone size: .
CDR3 DNA: TGCGCCAGCATGCTAGCGGGAGGGATAGAGACCCAGTACTTC
CDR3 protein: CASMLAGGIETQYF

V gene: TRBV20-1
D gene: .
J gene: TRBJ1-1
clone size: .
CDR3 DNA: TGCAGTGCTACTTCAGTGGCGGGGGCTTTCTTT
CDR3 protein: CSATSVAGAFF

V gene: TRBV5-1
D gene: .
J gene: TRBJ1-2
clone size: few
CDR3 DNA: TGCGCCAGCAGCTTGGGGTCGGGATATGGCTACACCTTC
CDR3 protein: CASSLGSGYGYTF

V gene: TRBV5-6
D gene: .
J gene: TRBJ2-7
clone size: .
CDR3 DNA: TGTGCCAGCAGCTTGGTGGAACAGGGTTGGTACGAGCAGTACTTC
CDR3 protein: CASSLVEQGWYEQYF

V gene: TRBV2
D gene: .
J gene: TRBJ2-1
clone size: .
CDR3 DNA: TGTGCCGGAGGGAGGTACAATGAGCAGTTCTTC
CDR3 protein: CAGGRYNEQFF

V gene: TRBV6-4
D gene: .
J gene: TRBJ2-5
clone size: .
CDR3 DNA: TGTGCCAGCATTAAGGGGAAAGAGACCCAGTACTTC
CDR3 protein: CASIKGKETQYF

V gene: TRBV5-1
D gene: .
J gene: TRBJ2-5
clone size: .
CDR3 DNA: TGCGCCAGCAGCAGCGGGGACAGGAGGGAAGAGACCCAGTACTTC
CDR3 protein: CASSSGDRREETQYF

V gene: TRBV2
D gene: .
J gene: TRBJ1-6
clone size: .
CDR3 DNA: TGTGCCAGAGGCGGACAGCTCTATAATTCACCCCTCCACTTT
CDR3 protein: CARGGQLYNSPLHF

V gene: TRBV5-1
D gene: .
J gene: TRBJ2-3
clone size: few
CDR3 DNA: TGCGCCAGCAGCTTGGCCGGCACAGATACGCAGTATTTT
CDR3 protein: CASSLAGTDTQYF

V gene: TRBV1
D gene: .
J gene: TRBJ2-2
clone size: .
CDR3 DNA: TGCACCAGCAGCCCCCGGGACAGATACACCGGGGAGCTGTTTTTT
CDR3 protein: CTSSPRDRYTGELFF

V gene: TRBV14
D gene: .
J gene: TRBJ1-6
clone size: .
CDR3 DNA: TGTGCCAGCAGCCAAGGGGAAGCGGGATATAATTCACCCCTCCACTTT
CDR3 protein: CASSQGEAGYNSPLHF

V gene: TRBV5-6
D gene: .
J gene: TRBJ2-5
clone size: .
CDR3 DNA: TGTGCCAGCAGCTCCCCCAAGGAACTAGGCGTAGGGGAGACCCAGTACTTC
CDR3 protein: CASSSPKELGVGETQYF

V gene: TRBV5-6
D gene: TRBD2
J gene: TRBJ2-3
clone size: .
CDR3 DNA: TGTGCCAGCAGGCTGAAGGGTAGCGGGGGCACAGATACGCAGTATTTT
CDR3 protein: CASRLKGSGGTDTQYF

V gene: TRBV11-2
D gene: TRBD1
J gene: TRBJ2-7
clone size: .
CDR3 DNA: TGTGCCAGCAGTTCAGGACAGGGCTACGAGCAGTACTTC
CDR3 protein: CASSSGQGYEQYF

V gene: TRBV7-9
D gene: .
J gene: TRBJ2-7
clone size: .
CDR3 DNA: TGTGCCAGCAGCTCAGACTACGAGCAGTACTTC
CDR3 protein: CASSSDYEQYF